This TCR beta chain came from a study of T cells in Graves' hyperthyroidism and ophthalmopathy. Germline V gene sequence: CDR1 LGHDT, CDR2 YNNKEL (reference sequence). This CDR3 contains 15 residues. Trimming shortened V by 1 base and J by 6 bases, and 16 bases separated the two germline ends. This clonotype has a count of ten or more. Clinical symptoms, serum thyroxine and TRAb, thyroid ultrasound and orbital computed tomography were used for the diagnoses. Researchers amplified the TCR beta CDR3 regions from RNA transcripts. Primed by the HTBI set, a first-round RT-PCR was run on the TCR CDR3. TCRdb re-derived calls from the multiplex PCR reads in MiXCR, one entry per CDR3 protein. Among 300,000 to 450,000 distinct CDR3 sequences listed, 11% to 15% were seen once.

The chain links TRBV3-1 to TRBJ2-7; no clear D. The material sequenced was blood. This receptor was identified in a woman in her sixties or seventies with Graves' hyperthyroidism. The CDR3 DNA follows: TGTGCCAGCAGCCAAGGGCCCGGGTGGTGGGTCGAGCAGTACTTC. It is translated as CASSQGPGWWVEQYF.